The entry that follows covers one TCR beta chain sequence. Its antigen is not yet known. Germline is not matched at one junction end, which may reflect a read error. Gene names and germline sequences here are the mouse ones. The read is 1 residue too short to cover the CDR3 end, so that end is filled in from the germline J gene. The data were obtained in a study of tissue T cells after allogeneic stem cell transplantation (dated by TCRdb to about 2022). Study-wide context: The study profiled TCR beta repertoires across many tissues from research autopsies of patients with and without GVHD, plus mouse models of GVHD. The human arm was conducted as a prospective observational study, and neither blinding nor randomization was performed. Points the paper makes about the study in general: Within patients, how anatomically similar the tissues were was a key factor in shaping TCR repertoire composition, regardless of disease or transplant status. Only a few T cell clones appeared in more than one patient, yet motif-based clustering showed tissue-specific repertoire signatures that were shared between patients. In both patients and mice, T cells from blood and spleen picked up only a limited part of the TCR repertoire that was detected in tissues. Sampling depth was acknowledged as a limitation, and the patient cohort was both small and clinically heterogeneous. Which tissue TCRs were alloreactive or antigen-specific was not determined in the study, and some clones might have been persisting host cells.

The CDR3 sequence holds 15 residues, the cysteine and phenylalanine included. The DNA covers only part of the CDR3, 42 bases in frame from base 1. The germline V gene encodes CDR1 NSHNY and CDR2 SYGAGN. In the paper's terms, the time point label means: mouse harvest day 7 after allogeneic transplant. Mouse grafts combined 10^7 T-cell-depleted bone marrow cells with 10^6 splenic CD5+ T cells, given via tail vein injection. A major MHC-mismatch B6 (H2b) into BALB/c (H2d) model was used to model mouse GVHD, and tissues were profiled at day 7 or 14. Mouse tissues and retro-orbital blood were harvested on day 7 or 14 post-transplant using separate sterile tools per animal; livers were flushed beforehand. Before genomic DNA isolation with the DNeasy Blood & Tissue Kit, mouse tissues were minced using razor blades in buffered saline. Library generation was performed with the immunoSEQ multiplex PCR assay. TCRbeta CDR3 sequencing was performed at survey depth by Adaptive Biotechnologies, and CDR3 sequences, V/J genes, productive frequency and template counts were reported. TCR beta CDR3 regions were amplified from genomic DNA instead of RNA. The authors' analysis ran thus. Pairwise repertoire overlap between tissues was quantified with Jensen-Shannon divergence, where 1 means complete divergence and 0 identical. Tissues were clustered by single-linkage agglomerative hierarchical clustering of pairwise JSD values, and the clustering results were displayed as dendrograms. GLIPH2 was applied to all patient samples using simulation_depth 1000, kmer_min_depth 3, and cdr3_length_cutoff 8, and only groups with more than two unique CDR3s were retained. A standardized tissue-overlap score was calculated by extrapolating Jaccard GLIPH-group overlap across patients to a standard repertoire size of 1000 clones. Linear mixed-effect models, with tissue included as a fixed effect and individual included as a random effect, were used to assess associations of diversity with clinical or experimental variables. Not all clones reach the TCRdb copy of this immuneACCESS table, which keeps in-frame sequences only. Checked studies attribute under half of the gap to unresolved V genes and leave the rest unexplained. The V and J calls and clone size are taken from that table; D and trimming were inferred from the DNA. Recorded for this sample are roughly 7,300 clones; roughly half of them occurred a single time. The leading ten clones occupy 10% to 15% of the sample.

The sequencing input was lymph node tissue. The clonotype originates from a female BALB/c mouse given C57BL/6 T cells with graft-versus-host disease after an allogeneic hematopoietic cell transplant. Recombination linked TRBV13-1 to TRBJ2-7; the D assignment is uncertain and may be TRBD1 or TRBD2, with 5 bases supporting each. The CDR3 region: CASGDAGVSSYEQYF. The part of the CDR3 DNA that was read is TGTGCCAGCGGTGATGCGGGGGTGAGCTCCTATGAACAGTAC.